The present entry profiles one TCR beta chain with its context. The data were obtained in a study of identical twins. TCRdb re-analysed the 5' RACE reads in MiXCR, keeping a single row per CDR3 protein. Among around 1.7 million distinct CDR3 sequences listed, around 33% were seen once. Germline V CDR1 and CDR2: MNHEY, SVGAGI. V trimming: 11 bases; J trimming: 4 bases; junction bases outside the gene matches: 6. The CDR3 has 13 amino acids. Sequencing was carried out using cord blood. The clonotype comes from a newborn girl in good health. V and J are TRBV6-5 and TRBJ1-2; 11 bases map to TRBD1. The CDR3 loop reads CARPGTGGYGYTF. The CDR3 coding sequence is TGTGCCCGTCCCGGGACAGGGGGCTATGGCTACACCTTC.